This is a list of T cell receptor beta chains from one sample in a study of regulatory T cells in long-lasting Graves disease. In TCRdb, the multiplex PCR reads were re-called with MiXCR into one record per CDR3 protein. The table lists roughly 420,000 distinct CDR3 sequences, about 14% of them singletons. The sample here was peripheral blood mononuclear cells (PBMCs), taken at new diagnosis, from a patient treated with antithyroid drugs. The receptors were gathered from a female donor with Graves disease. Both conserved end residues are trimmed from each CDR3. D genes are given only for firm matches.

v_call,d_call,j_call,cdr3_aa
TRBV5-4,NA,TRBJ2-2,ASISPGAGELF
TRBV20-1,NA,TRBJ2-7,SAVGQISYEQY
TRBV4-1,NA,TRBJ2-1,ASSRLGSSYNEQF
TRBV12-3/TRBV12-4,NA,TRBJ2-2,ASSPATGNTGELF
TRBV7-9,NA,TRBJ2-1,ASSLREYRAFSEQF
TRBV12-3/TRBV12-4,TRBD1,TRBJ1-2,ASTHPGQGFDYT
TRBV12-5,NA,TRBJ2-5,ASGFPTENTQY
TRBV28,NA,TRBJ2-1,ASRGRAASINEQF
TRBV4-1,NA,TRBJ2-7,ASSPGRAYEQY
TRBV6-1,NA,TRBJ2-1,ASRRLEFAELF
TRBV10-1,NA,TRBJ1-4,ASSELVDLNEKLF
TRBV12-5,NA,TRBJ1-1,ASGLVVSGGGTEAF
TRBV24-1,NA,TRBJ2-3,ATSVQTIDTQY
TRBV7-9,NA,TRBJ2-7,ASSSGTPGEQY
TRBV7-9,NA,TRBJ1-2,ASSLEGGLRGMPYGYT
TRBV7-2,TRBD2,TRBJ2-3,ASSQPSGSATDTQY
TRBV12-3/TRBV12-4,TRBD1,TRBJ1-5,ASSPQGTGNQPQH
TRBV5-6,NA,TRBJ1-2,ASSLWGANFDGYT
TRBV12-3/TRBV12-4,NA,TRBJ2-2,ASSTTGAGELF
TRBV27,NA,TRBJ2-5,ASSLSGSEETQY
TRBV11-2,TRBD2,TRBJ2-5,ASSLTYGGEETQY
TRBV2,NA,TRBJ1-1,ASIYLTLVVDTEAF
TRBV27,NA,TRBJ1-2,ASRIAKDYGYT
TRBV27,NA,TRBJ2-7,ASSMDGGYEQY
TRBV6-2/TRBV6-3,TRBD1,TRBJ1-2,ASSYASGGYGYT
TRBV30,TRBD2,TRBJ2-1,AYSSGRGNNEQF
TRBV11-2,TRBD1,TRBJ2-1,ASSRTGGSYNEQF
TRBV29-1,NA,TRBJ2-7,SVVFPDSYEQY
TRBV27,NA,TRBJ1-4,ASSLSTALDEKLF
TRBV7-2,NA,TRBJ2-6,ASNPQGPAGGANVLT
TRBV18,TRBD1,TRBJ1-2,ASQGTEPGYT
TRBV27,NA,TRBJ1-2,ASSSRGNYGYT
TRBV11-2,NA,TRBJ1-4,ASSLDGGSYEKLF
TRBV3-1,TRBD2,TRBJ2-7,ASSQDQAGVGEQY
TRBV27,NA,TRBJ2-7,AARDFISYEQY
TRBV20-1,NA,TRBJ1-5,SARGINQPQH
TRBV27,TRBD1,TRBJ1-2,ASSLWGGQNYGYT
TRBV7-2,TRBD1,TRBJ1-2,ASSLGLDREGYT
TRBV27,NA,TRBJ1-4,ASSLSGATNEKLF
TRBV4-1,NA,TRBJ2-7,ASSQARQNSYEQY
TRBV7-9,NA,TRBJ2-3,ASSSKRQDTQY
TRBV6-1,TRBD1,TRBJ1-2,ASRRTGGINGYT
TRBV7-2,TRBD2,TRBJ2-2,ASSPVAGGRPTGELF
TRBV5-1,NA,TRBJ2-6,ASGSQSGANVLT
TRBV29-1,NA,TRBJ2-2,SVEKAANTGELF
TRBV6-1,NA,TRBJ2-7,ASRLQAGLGAYEQY
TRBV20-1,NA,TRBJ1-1,SATSGTNPNTEAF
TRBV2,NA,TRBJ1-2,ASTSDSHGYT
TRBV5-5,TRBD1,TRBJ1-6,ASRGQSSYNSPLH
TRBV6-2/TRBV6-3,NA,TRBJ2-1,ASNIGSYNEQF
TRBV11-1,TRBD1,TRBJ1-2,ASSFGQGNYGYT
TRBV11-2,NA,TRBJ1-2,ASSGDMGTNYGYT
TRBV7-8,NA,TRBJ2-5,ASSPPGSQEAQY
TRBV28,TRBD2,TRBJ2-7,ASSLGGSPVEQY
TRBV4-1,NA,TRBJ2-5,ASNPAEGRETQY